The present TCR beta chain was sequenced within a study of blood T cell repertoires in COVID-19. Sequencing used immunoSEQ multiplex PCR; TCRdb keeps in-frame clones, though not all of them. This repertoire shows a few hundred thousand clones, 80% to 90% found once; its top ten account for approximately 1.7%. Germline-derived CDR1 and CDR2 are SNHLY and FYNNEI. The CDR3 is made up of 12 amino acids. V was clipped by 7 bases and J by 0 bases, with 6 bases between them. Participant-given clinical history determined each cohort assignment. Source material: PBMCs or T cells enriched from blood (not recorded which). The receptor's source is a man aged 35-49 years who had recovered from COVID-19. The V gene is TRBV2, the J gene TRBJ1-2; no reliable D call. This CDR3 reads CASNSANYGYTF. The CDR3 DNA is TGTGCCAGCAATTCAGCTAACTATGGCTACACCTTC.